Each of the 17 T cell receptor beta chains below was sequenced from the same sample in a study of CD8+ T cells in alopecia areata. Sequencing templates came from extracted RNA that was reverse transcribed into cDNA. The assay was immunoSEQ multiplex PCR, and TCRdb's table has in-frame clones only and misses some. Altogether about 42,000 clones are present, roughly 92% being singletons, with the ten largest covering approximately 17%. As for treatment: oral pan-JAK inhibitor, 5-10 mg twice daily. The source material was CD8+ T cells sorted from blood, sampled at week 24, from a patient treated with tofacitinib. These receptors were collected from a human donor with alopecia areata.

This chain's CDR3 is CASSTGFEQYF. The CDR3, as DNA: TGTGCCAGCAGTACAGGGTTCGAGCAGTACTTC. The chain combines TRBV28 with TRBJ2-7; D might be TRBD1 (6 bases). The CDR3 consists of 11 residues. Trimming removed 5 bases from V and 6 bases from J, with 8 bases in between. In germline, CDR1 is MDHEN, CDR2 SYDVKM. Variable domain in full (rest from reference TRBV28 and TRBJ2-7): DVKVTQSSRYLVKRTGEKVFLECVQDMDHENMFWYRQDPGLGLRLIYFSYDVKMKEKGDIPEGYSVSREKKERFSLILESASTNQTSMYLCASSTGFEQYFGPGTRLTVT.

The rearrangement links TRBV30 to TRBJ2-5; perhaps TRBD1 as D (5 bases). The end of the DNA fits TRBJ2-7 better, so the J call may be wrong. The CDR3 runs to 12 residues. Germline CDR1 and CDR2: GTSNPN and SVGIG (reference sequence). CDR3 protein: CAWTDSTYEQYF. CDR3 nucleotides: TGTGCCTGGACTGACAGTACCTACGAGCAGTACTTC.

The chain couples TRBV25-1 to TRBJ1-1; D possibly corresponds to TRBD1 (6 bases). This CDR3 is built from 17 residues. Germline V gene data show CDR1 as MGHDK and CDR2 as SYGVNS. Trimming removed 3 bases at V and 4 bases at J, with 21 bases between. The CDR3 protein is CASSESLTGRLGTEAFF. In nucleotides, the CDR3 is TGTGCCAGCAGTGAGTCTCTCACAGGGCGGTTGGGCACTGAAGCTTTCTTT.

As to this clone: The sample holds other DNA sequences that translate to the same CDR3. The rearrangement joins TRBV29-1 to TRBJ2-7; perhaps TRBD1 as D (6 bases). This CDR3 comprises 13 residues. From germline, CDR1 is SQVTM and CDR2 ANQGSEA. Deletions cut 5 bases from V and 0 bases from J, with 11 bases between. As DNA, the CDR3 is TGCAGCGTTCGAACAGGGAGCTCCTACGAGCAGTACTTC. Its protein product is CSVRTGSSYEQYF.

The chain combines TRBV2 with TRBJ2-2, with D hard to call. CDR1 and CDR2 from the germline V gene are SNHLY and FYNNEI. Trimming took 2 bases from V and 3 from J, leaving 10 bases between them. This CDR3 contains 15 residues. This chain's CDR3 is CASSERLVHTGELFF. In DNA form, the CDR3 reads TGTGCCAGCAGTGAACGGCTAGTTCACACCGGGGAGCTGTTTTTT.

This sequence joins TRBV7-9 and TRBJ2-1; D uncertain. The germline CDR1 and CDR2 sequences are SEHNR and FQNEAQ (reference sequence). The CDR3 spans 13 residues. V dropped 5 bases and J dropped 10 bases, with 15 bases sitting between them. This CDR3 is CASSLSDSVEQFF. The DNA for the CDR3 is TGTGCCAGCAGCCTCAGCGACTCCGTGGAGCAGTTCTTC.

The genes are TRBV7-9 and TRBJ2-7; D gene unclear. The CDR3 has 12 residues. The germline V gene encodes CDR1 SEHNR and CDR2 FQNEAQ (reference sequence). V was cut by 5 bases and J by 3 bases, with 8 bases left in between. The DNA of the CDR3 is TGTGCCAGCAGCCGGGTCCTCTACGAGCAGTACTTC. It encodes CASSRVLYEQYF.

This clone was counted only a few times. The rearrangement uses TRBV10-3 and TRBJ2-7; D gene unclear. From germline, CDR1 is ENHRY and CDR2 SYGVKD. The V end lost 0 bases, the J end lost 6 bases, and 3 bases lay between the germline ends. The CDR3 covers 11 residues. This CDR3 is CAISESAEQYF. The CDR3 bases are TGTGCCATCAGTGAGTCGGCCGAGCAGTACTTC.

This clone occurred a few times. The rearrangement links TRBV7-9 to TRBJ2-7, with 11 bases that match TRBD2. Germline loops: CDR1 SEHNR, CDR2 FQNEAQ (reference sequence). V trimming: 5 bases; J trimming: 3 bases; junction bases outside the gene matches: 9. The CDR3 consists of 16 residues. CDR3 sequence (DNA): TGTGCCAGCAGCCTCCAATCTAGCGGGGGGTACTACGAGCAGTACTTC. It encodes CASSLQSSGGYYEQYF.

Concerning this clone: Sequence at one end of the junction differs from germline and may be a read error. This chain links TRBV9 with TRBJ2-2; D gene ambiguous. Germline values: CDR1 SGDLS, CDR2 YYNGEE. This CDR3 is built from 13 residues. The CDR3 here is CASSVGSTRELFF. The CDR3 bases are TGTGCCAGCAGCGTAGGGAGCACCCGGGAGCTGTTTTTT. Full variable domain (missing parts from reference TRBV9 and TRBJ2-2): DSGVTQTPKHLITATGQRVTLRCSPRSGDLSVYWYQQSLDQGLQFLIQYYNGEERAKGNILERFSAQQFPDLHSELNLSSLELGDSALYFCASSVGSTRELFFGEGSRLTVL.

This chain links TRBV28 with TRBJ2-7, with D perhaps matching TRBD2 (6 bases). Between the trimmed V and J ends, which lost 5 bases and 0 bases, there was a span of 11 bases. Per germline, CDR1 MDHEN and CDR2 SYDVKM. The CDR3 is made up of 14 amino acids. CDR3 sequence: CASSRVGGSYEQYF. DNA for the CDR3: TGTGCCAGCAGTCGAGTCGGGGGCTCCTACGAGCAGTACTTC.

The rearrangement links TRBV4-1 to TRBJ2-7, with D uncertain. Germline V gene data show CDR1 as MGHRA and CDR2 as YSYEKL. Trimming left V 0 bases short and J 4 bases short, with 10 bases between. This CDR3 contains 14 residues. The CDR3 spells CASSQDPFSYEQYF. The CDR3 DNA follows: TGCGCCAGCAGCCAAGATCCCTTTAGTTACGAGCAGTACTTC.

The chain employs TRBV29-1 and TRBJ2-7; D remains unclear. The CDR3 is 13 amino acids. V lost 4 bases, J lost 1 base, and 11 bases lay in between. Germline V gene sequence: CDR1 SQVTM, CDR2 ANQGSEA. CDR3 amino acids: CSVVQKESYEQYF. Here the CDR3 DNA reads TGCAGCGTTGTCCAAAAGGAGTCCTACGAGCAGTACTTC.

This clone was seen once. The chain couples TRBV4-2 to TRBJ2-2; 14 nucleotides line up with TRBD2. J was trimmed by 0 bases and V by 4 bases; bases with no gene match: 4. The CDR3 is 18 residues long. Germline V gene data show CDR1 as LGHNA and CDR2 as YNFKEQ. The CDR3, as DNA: TGTGCCAGCAGCCGTGGACTAGCGGGGGGTCCGAACACCGGGGAGCTGTTTTTT. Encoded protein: CASSRGLAGGPNTGELFF.

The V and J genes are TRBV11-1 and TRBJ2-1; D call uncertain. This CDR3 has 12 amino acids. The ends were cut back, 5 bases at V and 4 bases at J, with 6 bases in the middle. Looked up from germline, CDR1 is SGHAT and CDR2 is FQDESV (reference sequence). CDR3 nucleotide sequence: TGTGCCAGCAGCCTAGAATACAATGAGCAGTTCTTC. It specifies CASSLEYNEQFF.

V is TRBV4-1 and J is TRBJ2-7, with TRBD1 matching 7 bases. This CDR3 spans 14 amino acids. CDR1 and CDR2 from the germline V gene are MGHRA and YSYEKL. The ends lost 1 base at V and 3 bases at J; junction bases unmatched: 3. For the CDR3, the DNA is TGCGCCAGCAGCCAAGGGGACAGTAACTACGAGCAGTACTTC. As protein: CASSQGDSNYEQYF.

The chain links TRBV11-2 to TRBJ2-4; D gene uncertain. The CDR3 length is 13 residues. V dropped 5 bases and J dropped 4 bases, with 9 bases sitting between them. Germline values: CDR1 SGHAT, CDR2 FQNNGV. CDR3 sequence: CASSHPPKNIQYF. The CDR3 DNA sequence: TGTGCCAGCAGCCACCCGCCGAAAAACATTCAGTACTTC.